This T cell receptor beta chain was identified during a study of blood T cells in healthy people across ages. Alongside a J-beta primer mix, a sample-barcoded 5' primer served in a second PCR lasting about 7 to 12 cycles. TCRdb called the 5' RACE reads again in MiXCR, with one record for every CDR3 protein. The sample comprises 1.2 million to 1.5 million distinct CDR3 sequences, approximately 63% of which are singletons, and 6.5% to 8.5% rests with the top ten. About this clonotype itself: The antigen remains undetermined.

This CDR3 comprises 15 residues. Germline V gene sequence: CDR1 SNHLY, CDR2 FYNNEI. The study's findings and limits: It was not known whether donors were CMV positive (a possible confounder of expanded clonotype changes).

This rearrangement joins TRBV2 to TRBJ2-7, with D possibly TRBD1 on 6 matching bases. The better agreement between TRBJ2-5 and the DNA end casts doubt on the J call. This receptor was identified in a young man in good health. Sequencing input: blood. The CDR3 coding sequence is TGTGCCAGCAGTGACACTAGTGAACAGGGCGAGACCCAGTACTTC. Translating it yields CASSDTSEQGETQYF.